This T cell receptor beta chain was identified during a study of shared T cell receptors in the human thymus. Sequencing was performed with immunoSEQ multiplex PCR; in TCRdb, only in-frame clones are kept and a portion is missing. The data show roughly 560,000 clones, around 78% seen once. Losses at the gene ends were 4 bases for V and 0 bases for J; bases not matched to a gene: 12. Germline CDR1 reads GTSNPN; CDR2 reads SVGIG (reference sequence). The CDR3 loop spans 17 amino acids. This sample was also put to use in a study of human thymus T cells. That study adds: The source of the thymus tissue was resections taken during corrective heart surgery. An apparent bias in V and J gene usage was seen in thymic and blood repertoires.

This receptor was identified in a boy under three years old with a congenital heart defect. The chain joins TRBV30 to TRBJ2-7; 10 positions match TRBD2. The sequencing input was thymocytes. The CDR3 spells CAWKYRSIAGGSYEQYF. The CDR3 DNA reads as TGTGCCTGGAAATACAGGTCTATAGCGGGAGGCTCCTACGAGCAGTACTTC.